Following are 25 T cell receptor beta chains from one sample sequenced in a study of T-cell reconstitution after alpha-beta-depleted transplantation in children. Unique molecular identifiers featured in how the TCRbeta library was prepared. TCRdb reanalysed the PCR reads using MiXCR and keeps one entry per CDR3 protein. The data show some 500,000 distinct CDR3 sequences, around 18% seen once. The sample was PBMCs from the stem cell graft donor, taken from the stem cell graft. Receptor source: a human donor who donated a stem cell graft to a child with acute lymphoblastic leukemia.

V gene TRBV20-1 combines with J gene TRBJ1-1; 9 bases match TRBD1. The CDR3 totals 16 residues. The germline V gene has CDR1 DFQATT and CDR2 SNEGSKA (reference sequence). The V and J ends lost 1 base and 4 bases, in that order; junction bases with no gene match: 10. The CDR3 DNA follows: TGCAGTGCTAGAGTTTTACAGGGGGCGTGGGTCACTGAAGCTTTCTTT. Translating gives CSARVLQGAWVTEAFF.

This clonotype was found a few times. V gene TRBV6-5 combines with J gene TRBJ1-4, with unresolved D. There are 12 residues in the CDR3. Germline CDR1 reads MNHEY; CDR2 reads SVGAGI. V lost 6 bases to trimming and J lost 0 bases, with 2 bases between them. Here the CDR3 DNA reads TGTGCCAGCAGGACAACTAATGAAAAACTGTTTTTT. Translation gives CASRTTNEKLFF.

The table lists this clonotype with a few counts. The chain uses TRBV5-1 and TRBJ2-3, with 16 bases that match TRBD2. V was pared by 3 bases and J by 3 bases, with 1 base of the junction left unmatched. CDR3 length equals 16 residues. Per germline, CDR1 SGHRS and CDR2 YFSETQ. CDR3 residues: CASSWGLAGGTDTQYF. The CDR3 DNA follows: TGCGCCAGCAGCTGGGGACTAGCGGGAGGGACAGATACGCAGTATTTT.

This sequence joins TRBV7-9 and TRBJ1-1; TRBD1 matches at 8 bases. Looked up from germline, CDR1 is SEHNR and CDR2 is FQNEAQ (reference sequence). V lost 4 bases and J lost 5; bases outside the gene matches: 6. This CDR3 contains 14 residues. In DNA, the CDR3 is TGTGCCAGCAGCTCGTCAGGGGGCACAACTGAAGCTTTCTTT. Protein sequence: CASSSSGGTTEAFF. The variable domain in full, completed from reference TRBV7-9 and TRBJ1-1, reads DTGVSQNPRHKITKRGQNVTFRCDPISEHNRLYWYRQTLGQGPEFLTYFQNEAQLEKSRLLSDRFSAERPKGSFSTLEIQRTEQGDSAMYLCASSSSGGTTEAFFGQGTRLTVV.

This clonotype was seen a handful of times. The gene calls are TRBV4-1 and TRBJ2-1; D remains unclear. In germline, CDR1 is MGHRA, CDR2 YSYEKL. The length of the CDR3 is 12 residues. Trimming left V 0 bases short and J 6 bases short, with 3 bases between. In DNA form, the CDR3 reads TGCGCCAGCAGCCAAGACCCCAATGAGCAGTTCTTC. Translating it yields CASSQDPNEQFF.

Remarks on this clonotype: The junction does not match germline at one end; this may be a read error. This chain connects TRBV20-1 to TRBJ2-7; D tentatively fits TRBD1 or TRBD2 (6 bases each). This CDR3 is built from 15 residues. The germline V gene encodes CDR1 DFQATT and CDR2 SNEGSKA (reference sequence). CDR3 in DNA: TGCTGTGCTCAAAGGGGGGCCTACTCTTCCTACGAGCAGTACTTC. This translates into CCAQRGAYSSYEQYF.

The chain recombines TRBV5-1 with TRBJ2-1, with D possibly being TRBD1 or TRBD2 (5 bases each). The length of the CDR3 is 16 residues. Trimming shortened V by 1 base and J by 1 base, and 12 bases separated the two germline ends. The germline gives CDR1 SGHRS, CDR2 YFSETQ. This CDR3 reads CASSLLEGPSYNEQFF. CDR3 coding DNA: TGCGCCAGCAGCTTGCTAGAGGGGCCTTCCTACAATGAGCAGTTCTTC.

This clonotype has just a few counts. This sequence joins TRBV5-1 and TRBJ2-7, with D perhaps TRBD2 (6 bases). The ends were cut back, 0 bases at V and 0 bases at J, with 10 bases in the middle. The CDR3 loop spans 15 amino acids. Germline V CDR1 and CDR2: SGHRS, YFSETQ. Here the CDR3 DNA reads TGCGCCAGCAGCTTGGGCGGGATGAGCTCCTACGAGCAGTACTTC. Translating gives CASSLGGMSSYEQYF.

This clonotype showed up just a few times. This rearrangement joins TRBV18 to TRBJ2-1; 7 bases fit TRBD2. This CDR3 contains 18 residues. Germline CDR1 is KGHSH and CDR2 is LQKENI. The V segment lost 2 bases and the J segment 3 bases; nucleotides outside the gene matches: 13. The DNA for the CDR3 is TGTGCCAGCTCACCAAGAGCACCTAGCGGAGGGAGCTACAATGAGCAGTTCTTC. Its translation is CASSPRAPSGGSYNEQFF.

The table lists this clonotype with a few counts. This rearrangement joins TRBV27 to TRBJ2-1; maybe TRBD1 (5 bases). The germline V gene encodes CDR1 MNHEY and CDR2 SMNVEV (reference sequence). This CDR3 contains 14 residues. Trimming removed 5 bases at V and 1 base at J, with 9 bases between. CDR3 in DNA: TGTGCCAGCAGTGTAGGGGCTTCCTACAATGAGCAGTTCTTC. It translates to CASSVGASYNEQFF.

Only a few counts were recorded for this clonotype. The chain carries TRBV7-9 and TRBJ2-1, with TRBD2 matching over 11 bases. This CDR3 is built from 13 residues. The germline CDR1 and CDR2 sequences are SEHNR and FQNEAQ (reference sequence). CDR3 protein: CVFGLAGGNEQFF. The CDR3 nucleotides read TGTGTCTTCGGACTAGCGGGCGGGAATGAGCAGTTCTTC.

This clonotype was recorded a few times. The chain recombines TRBV19 with TRBJ2-5; 8 bases fit TRBD1. The CDR3 has 15 amino acids. The V segment lost 4 bases and the J segment 2 bases; nucleotides outside the gene matches: 6. CDR1 is LNHDA, CDR2 SQIVND, per germline (reference sequence). The chain's CDR3 is CASSTLGTGQETQYF. In nucleotides, the CDR3 is TGTGCCAGTAGTACCCTAGGGACAGGACAAGAGACCCAGTACTTC.

A few counts support this clonotype. The V and J genes are TRBV7-9 and TRBJ2-3; D unclear. Germline-derived CDR1 and CDR2 are SEHNR and FQNEAQ (reference sequence). V was trimmed by 7 bases and J by 2 bases, leaving 7 bases between them. There are 12 residues in the CDR3. The CDR3 region is CASTPITDTQYF. The CDR3 nucleotides read TGTGCCAGCACCCCGATCACAGATACGCAGTATTTT.

The rearrangement uses TRBV27 and TRBJ2-7; 7 bases fit TRBD2. V was clipped by 11 bases and J by 1 base; unmatched bases: 8. The CDR3 is made up of 13 amino acids. The V gene's germline CDR1 is MNHEY and CDR2 SMNVEV (reference sequence). CDR3 sequence (DNA): TGTGCCGCGCGTCCGGGAGGTTCCTACGAGCAGTACTTC. Its translation is CAARPGGSYEQYF.

A word on this clonotype: At one boundary the junction diverges from the germline segment, which might be a read error. The V call is TRBV5-1, the J call TRBJ2-1, with D possibly being TRBD1 (5 bases). This CDR3 is built from 15 residues. Germline lookup yields CDR1 SGHRS and CDR2 YFSETQ. This chain's CDR3 is CASSSHQPGYSEQFF. Here the CDR3 DNA reads TGCGCCAGCAGCTCTCACCAGCCAGGGTACAGTGAGCAGTTCTTC.

The chain carries TRBV7-9 and TRBJ2-1, with 9 positions matching TRBD2. The germline V gene has CDR1 SEHNR and CDR2 FQNEAQ (reference sequence). CDR3 length: 14 residues. Losses at the gene ends were 7 bases for V and 6 bases for J; bases not matched to a gene: 7. The CDR3 region has the DNA TGTGCCAGCACAACCGGGACTAGCTTCAATGAGCAGTTCTTC. It encodes CASTTGTSFNEQFF.

This chain connects TRBV5-1 to TRBJ2-5; 8 bases agree with TRBD2. V trimming: 3 bases; J trimming: 0 bases; junction bases outside the gene matches: 4. This CDR3 region has 15 residues. In germline, CDR1 is SGHRS, CDR2 YFSETQ. The CDR3 nucleotides are TGCGCCAGCAGCTCCAGCGGGAGCTACCAAGAGACCCAGTACTTC. Protein product: CASSSSGSYQETQYF.

The chain carries TRBV12-3 or TRBV12-4 and TRBJ1-5, with unresolved D. V lost 1 base and J 2 bases, leaving 9 bases between the germline ends. The CDR3 contains 15 residues. The chain's CDR3 is CASSLGVMGNQPQHF. The CDR3 DNA is TGTGCCAGCAGTTTAGGGGTAATGGGCAATCAGCCCCAGCATTTT.

The genes are TRBV20-1 and TRBJ2-7; D possibly corresponds to TRBD1 (6 bases). The CDR3 sequence is 12 residues long. Trimming removed 3 bases from V and 10 bases from J, with 16 bases in between. Germline V lookup: CDR1 DFQATT, CDR2 SNEGSKA (reference sequence). The CDR3 reads CSASNIGDNQYF. The CDR3 bases are TGCAGTGCTAGTAATATTGGGGACAACCAGTACTTC.

The table lists this clonotype with a few counts. CDR3 in amino acids: CASSHLRNQPQHF. As DNA, the CDR3 is TGTGCCAGCAGTCACCTAAGGAATCAGCCCCAGCATTTT. The chain combines TRBV27 with TRBJ1-5; D unclear. The germline V and J ends were trimmed by 5 bases and 4 bases, with 9 bases remaining between them. Germline values: CDR1 MNHEY, CDR2 SMNVEV (reference sequence). This CDR3 has 13 amino acids.

V and J are TRBV7-9 and TRBJ2-7; D is undetermined. This CDR3 region has 12 residues. The germline V and J ends were trimmed by 3 bases and 5 bases, with 8 bases remaining between them. Germline CDR1 reads SEHNR; CDR2 reads FQNEAQ (reference sequence). The CDR3 here is CASSFRPDEQYF. Here the CDR3 DNA reads TGTGCCAGCAGCTTCCGTCCAGACGAGCAGTACTTC.

This clonotype was seen a handful of times. The V gene is TRBV5-5, the J gene TRBJ1-6; 10 bases fit TRBD1. The CDR3 is 14 amino acids. V dropped 4 bases and J dropped 10; count of bases not matched to a gene: 5. CDR1 SGHKS and CDR2 YYEKEE come from the germline V gene (reference sequence). Here the CDR3 reads CASSPDRGQSPLHF. CDR3 coding DNA: TGTGCCAGCAGCCCAGACAGGGGGCAGTCACCCCTCCACTTT.

V usage is TRBV10-2 and J usage is TRBJ1-1; a possible D gene is TRBD1 (5 bases). Germline lookup yields CDR1 WSHSY and CDR2 SAAADI. CDR3 size: 13 residues. V gave up 10 bases and J gave up 1 base, with 13 bases separating them. CDR3 nucleotides: TGCGCCACAAAGGCAGGGTCGAACACTGAAGCTTTCTTT. This translates into CATKAGSNTEAFF.

The V and J genes are TRBV12-3 or TRBV12-4 and TRBJ2-3; D could derive from TRBD1 or TRBD2 (5 bases each). V was trimmed by 9 bases and J by 2 bases, leaving 21 bases between them. The CDR3 runs 16 residues. This chain's CDR3 is CASRTPGDGSTDTQYF. The CDR3 coding sequence is TGTGCCAGTAGGACGCCCGGGGACGGATCCACAGATACGCAGTATTTT.

This clonotype was picked up a small number of times. The genes are TRBV2 and TRBJ2-1; D possibly matches TRBD1 or TRBD2 (6 bases each). CDR1 is SNHLY, CDR2 FYNNEI, per germline. The CDR3 covers 14 residues. V was shortened by 2 bases and J by 10 bases, with 15 bases between the two germline ends. CDR3: CASSERPGASEQFF. CDR3 nucleotide sequence: TGTGCCAGCAGTGAAAGGCCGGGGGCGAGCGAGCAGTTCTTC.